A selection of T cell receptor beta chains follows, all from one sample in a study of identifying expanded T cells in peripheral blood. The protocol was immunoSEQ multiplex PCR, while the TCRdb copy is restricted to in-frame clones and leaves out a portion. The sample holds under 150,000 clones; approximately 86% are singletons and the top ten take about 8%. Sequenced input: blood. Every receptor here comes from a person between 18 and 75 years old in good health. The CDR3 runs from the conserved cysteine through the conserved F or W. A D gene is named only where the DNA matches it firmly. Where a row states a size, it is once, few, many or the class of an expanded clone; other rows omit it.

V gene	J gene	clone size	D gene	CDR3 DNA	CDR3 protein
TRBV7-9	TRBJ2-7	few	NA	TGTGCCAGCAGCCATGAAGCTGGGTACGAGCAGTACTTC	CASSHEAGYEQYF
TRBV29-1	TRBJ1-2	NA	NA	TGCAGCGTTGATCGGGCCAGGACCCTTAACTATGGCTACACCTTC	CSVDRARTLNYGYTF
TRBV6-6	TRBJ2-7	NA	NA	TGTGCCAGCAGGCGGGAAACTATCTCCTACGAGCAGTACTTC	CASRRETISYEQYF
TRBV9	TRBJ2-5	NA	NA	TGTGCCAGCAGCCCAACCGAGGGGGACGCCGGGGAGACCCAGTACTTC	CASSPTEGDAGETQYF
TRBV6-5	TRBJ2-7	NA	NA	TGTGCCAGCACTAAGGACGTCGCCTACGAGCAGTACTTC	CASTKDVAYEQYF
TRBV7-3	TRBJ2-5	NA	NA	TGTGCCAGCAGCTTGGCCGTCCAAGAGACCCAGTACTTC	CASSLAVQETQYF
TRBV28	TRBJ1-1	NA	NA	TGTGCCAGTCGAGGGGGGGACACTGAAGCTTTCTTT	CASRGGDTEAFF
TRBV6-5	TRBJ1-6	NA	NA	TGTGCCACGGGGAGGGGGTCCTATAATTCACCCCTCCACTTT	CATGRGSYNSPLHF
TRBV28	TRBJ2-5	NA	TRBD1	TGTGCCAGCAGCCCCGGGACAGGGGGGCGCAATGGGGAGACCCAGTACTTC	CASSPGTGGRNGETQYF
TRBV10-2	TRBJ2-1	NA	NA	TGCGCCAGCAGACTTAGCGGCAACAATGAGCAGTTCTTC	CASRLSGNNEQFF
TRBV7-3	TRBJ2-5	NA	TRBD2	TGTGCCAGCAGCCTAGCGGGGCAGGCACGGGAGACCCAGTACTTC	CASSLAGQARETQYF
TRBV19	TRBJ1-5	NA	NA	TGTGCCAGTACCGACCGGGGGGCCACGAGCAATCAGCCCCAGCATTTT	CASTDRGATSNQPQHF
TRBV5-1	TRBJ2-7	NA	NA	TGCGCCAGCGCAAACGAGGGCTACGAGCAGTACTTC	CASANEGYEQYF
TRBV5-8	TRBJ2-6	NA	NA	TGTGCCAGCACCTTTTGGCCGCCCTCTGGGGCCAACGTCCTGACTTTC	CASTFWPPSGANVLTF
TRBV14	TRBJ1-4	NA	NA	TGTGCCAGCAGCCTAGAGGCAACTAATGAAAAACTGTTTTTT	CASSLEATNEKLFF
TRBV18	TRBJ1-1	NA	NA	TGTGCCAGCTCACCGAGCCAAAGCGGTGAAGCTTTCTTT	CASSPSQSGEAFF
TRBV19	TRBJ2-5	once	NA	TGTGCCAGTAGTGACACCTGGACGGAGACCCAGTACTTC	CASSDTWTETQYF
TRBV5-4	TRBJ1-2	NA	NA	TGTGCCAGCAGCTTGGAACAGAACTATGGCTACACCTTC	CASSLEQNYGYTF
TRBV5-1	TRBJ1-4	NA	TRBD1	TGCGCCAGCAGCTTGGTGGGACAGGGCGGCGAAAAACTGTTTTTT	CASSLVGQGGEKLFF
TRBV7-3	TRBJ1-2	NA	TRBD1	TGTGCCAGCAGCCCTGGGGGGACAGCTAGTGGCTACACCTTC	CASSPGGTASGYTF
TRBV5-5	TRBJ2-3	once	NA	TGTGCCAGCAGCGGGGGAGGAACAGATACGCAGTATTTT	CASSGGGTDTQYF
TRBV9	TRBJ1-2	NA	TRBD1	TGTGCCAGCAGCGCACAGGGGAACTATGGCTACACCTTC	CASSAQGNYGYTF
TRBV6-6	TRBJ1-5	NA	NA	TGTGCCAGCAGTGGGGGGTATGATCAGCCCCAGCATTTT	CASSGGYDQPQHF
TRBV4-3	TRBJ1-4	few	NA	TGCGCCAGCAGCCTGGACAGCTATTCAACTAATGAAAAACTGTTTTTT	CASSLDSYSTNEKLFF
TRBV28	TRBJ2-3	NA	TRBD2	TGTGCCAGCAGTTTTACTAGCGGGAGGACAGATACGCAGTATTTT	CASSFTSGRTDTQYF
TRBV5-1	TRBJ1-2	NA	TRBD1	TGCGCCAGCAGGCTTGGGACAGGTATTAACTATGGCTACACCTTC	CASRLGTGINYGYTF
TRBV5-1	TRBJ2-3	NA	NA	TGCGCCAGCAGCTCCTACACAGATACGCAGTATTTT	CASSSYTDTQYF
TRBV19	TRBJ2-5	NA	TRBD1	TGTGCCAGTAGTTCAGACAGGGGATTCAGCGAGACCCAGTACTTC	CASSSDRGFSETQYF
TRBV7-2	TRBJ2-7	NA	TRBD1	TGTGCCAGCAGCTTGGCGACAGGGATTACCTACGAGCAGTACTTC	CASSLATGITYEQYF
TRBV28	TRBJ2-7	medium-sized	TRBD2	TGTGCCAGCAGCAGACTAGCGGGTGTATTAGTGGAATCCTACGAGCAGTACTTC	CASSRLAGVLVESYEQYF
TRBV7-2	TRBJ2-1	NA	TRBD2	TGTGCCAGCAGCCAGCCGGGACTAGGATACAATGAGCAGTTCTTC	CASSQPGLGYNEQFF
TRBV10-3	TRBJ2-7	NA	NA	TGTGCCATCAGTGACTTGTTGACGGGTGGAGGCTACGAGCAGTACTTC	CAISDLLTGGGYEQYF
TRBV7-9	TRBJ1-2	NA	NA	TGTGCCAGCAGCTTAGCAGGGCCACCTACAGGCCGCTATGGCTACACCTTC	CASSLAGPPTGRYGYTF
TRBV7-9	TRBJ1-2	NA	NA	TGTGCCAGCAGCTTAGACGATCTTAAGGTCCTTAACTATGGCTACACCTTC	CASSLDDLKVLNYGYTF
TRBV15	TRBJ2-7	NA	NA	TGTGCCACCAGCAGAGAAAAGGCAGTAACATCCTACGAGCAGTACTTC	CATSREKAVTSYEQYF
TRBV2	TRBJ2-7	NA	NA	TGTGCCAGCAGTGAACTTCGGATCTACGAGCAGTACTTC	CASSELRIYEQYF
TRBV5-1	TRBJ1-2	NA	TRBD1	TGCGCCAGCCGCCCCAGGACAGGGGAAGGCTACACCTTC	CASRPRTGEGYTF
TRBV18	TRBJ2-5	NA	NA	TGTGCCAGCTCACCAGGGTCGGGATACCAAGAGACCCAGTACTTC	CASSPGSGYQETQYF
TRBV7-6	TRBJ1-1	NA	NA	TGTGCCAGCAGTTTGGCGGGAGACCCAGCTTTCTTT	CASSLAGDPAFF
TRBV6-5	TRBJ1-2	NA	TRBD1	TGTGCCAGCAGTCCCCCGGGACAGATGTATGGCTACACCTTC	CASSPPGQMYGYTF
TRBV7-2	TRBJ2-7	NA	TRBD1	TGTGCCAGCAGCTTAGTAATCGGACAGGGCTCCTACGAGCAGTACTTC	CASSLVIGQGSYEQYF
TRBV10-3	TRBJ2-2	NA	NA	TGTGCCATCAGTGAGGGGGTGGAGTGGACGGATGCGAACACCGGGGAGCTGTTTTTT	CAISEGVEWTDANTGELFF
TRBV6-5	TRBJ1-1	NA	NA	TGTGCCAGCAGGCCCTACCCGGGCAGGAACACTGAAGCTTTCTTT	CASRPYPGRNTEAFF
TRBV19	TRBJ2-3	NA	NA	TGTGCCAGTAGTCAGGGCGTCCGCGGGGGCTGGACAGATACGCAGTATTTT	CASSQGVRGGWTDTQYF
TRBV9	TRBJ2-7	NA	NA	TGTGCCAGCAGCGTAGGATCCGTGCAGGGGACGGGTGAGCAGTACTTC	CASSVGSVQGTGEQYF